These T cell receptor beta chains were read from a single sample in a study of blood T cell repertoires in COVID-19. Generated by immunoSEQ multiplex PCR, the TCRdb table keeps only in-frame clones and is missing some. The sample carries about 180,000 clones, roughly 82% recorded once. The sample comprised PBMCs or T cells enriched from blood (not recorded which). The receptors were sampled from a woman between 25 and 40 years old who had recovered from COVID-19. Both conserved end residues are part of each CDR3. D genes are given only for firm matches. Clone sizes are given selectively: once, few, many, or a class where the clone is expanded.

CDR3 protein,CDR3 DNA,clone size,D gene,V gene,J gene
CASSIDNSLNTEAFF,TGTGCCAGTAGTATAGATAACTCTTTGAACACTGAAGCTTTCTTT,once,-,TRBV19,TRBJ1-1
CASSRLADNEQFF,TGTGCCAGCAGCCGACTAGCGGACAATGAGCAGTTCTTC,-,TRBD2,TRBV12-3/TRBV12-4,TRBJ2-1
CSASRDRGNSPLHF,TGCAGTGCTAGTAGGGACAGGGGGAATTCACCCCTCCACTTT,once,TRBD1,TRBV20-1,TRBJ1-6
CAIARGNEKLFF,TGTGCCATCGCCAGGGGAAATGAAAAACTGTTTTTT,once,-,TRBV28,TRBJ1-4
CAIRDTPGQEYEQYF,TGTGCCATCAGAGATACGCCGGGACAGGAATACGAGCAGTACTTC,few,TRBD1,TRBV10-3,TRBJ2-7
CASSPGGRQSNSGNTIYF,TGTGCCAGCAGCCCCGGTGGGAGGCAAAGTAACTCTGGAAACACCATATATTTT,-,-,TRBV28,TRBJ1-3
CASSEAMGAAITDTQYF,TGTGCCAGCAGTGAAGCTATGGGGGCGGCCATTACAGATACGCAGTATTTT,-,-,TRBV2,TRBJ2-3
CASSPQGGTDTQYF,TGCGCCAGCAGCCCACAGGGGGGCACAGATACGCAGTATTTT,-,TRBD1,TRBV10-1,TRBJ2-3
CASSESGGRGGNTIYF,TGTGCCAGCAGTGAATCGGGGGGGCGAGGTGGAAACACCATATATTTT,once,-,TRBV25-1,TRBJ1-3
CASSQVGLAGDNEQFF,TGTGCCAGCAGCCAAGTCGGGCTAGCGGGAGACAATGAGCAGTTCTTC,-,TRBD2,TRBV3-1/TRBV3-2,TRBJ2-1
CASRPDRGGGTEAFF,TGTGCCAGCAGGCCCGACAGGGGCGGGGGCACTGAAGCTTTCTTT,-,TRBD1,TRBV28,TRBJ1-1
CASSPRGSGANVLTF,TGTGCCAGCAGCCCCAGGGGCTCTGGGGCCAACGTCCTGACTTTC,-,-,TRBV3-1/TRBV3-2,TRBJ2-6
CASSTTASGQETQYF,TGTGCCAGCAGTACGACAGCTAGCGGACAAGAGACCCAGTACTTC,-,TRBD2,TRBV6-5,TRBJ2-5
CASSFRDRGNIQYF,TGTGCCAGCAGCTTCCGGGACAGGGGTAACATTCAGTACTTC,-,TRBD1,TRBV2,TRBJ2-4
CASRTGAKRGYTF,TGTGCCAGCAGGACAGGGGCAAAACGCGGCTACACCTTC,-,TRBD1,TRBV6-5,TRBJ1-2
CASRSNTERSRNYGYTF,TGTGCCAGCAGGTCTAACACAGAACGCTCGCGAAACTATGGCTACACCTTC,few,-,TRBV27,TRBJ1-2
CASSPPGQGESGNTIYF,TGTGCCAGCAGCCCGCCGGGACAGGGAGAAAGTGGAAACACCATATATTTT,-,TRBD1,TRBV14,TRBJ1-3
CASSDGAGQPSYEQYF,TGTGCCAGCAGTGATGGGGCAGGCCAACCTTCCTACGAGCAGTACTTC,few,-,TRBV6-1,TRBJ2-7
CASSAVGGSSTDTQYF,TGTGCCAGCAGCGCCGTGGGGGGGTCTAGCACAGATACGCAGTATTTT,-,TRBD2,TRBV9,TRBJ2-3
CASSPTGSGANVLTF,TGTGCCAGCAGCCCTACAGGGTCTGGGGCCAACGTCCTGACTTTC,-,-,TRBV27,TRBJ2-6
CASSPFFVPTNEKLFF,TGTGCCAGCAGCCCCTTTTTTGTCCCAACTAATGAAAAACTGTTTTTT,-,-,TRBV9,TRBJ1-4
CASSFRFSGSGDNEQFF,TGTGCCAGCAGCTTCCGATTTAGCGGGAGTGGCGACAATGAGCAGTTCTTC,-,TRBD2,TRBV5-6,TRBJ2-1
CASSRASGSSYEQYF,TGTGCCAGCAGCCGGGCCAGCGGGTCGTCCTACGAGCAGTACTTC,-,-,TRBV7-8,TRBJ2-7
CARTVAFETQYF,TGTGCCAGAACAGTAGCGTTTGAGACCCAGTACTTC,-,-,TRBV19,TRBJ2-5
CASSQELREGTDTQYF,TGTGCCAGCAGCCAAGAATTGCGGGAGGGCACAGATACGCAGTATTTT,-,TRBD2,TRBV4-2,TRBJ2-3
CASTLGGLGQPQHF,TGTGCCAGCACCCTAGGGGGTTTGGGGCAGCCCCAGCATTTT,few,-,TRBV28,TRBJ1-5
CASRERGGETQYF,TGTGCCAGCAGGGAACGGGGGGGAGAGACCCAGTACTTC,-,TRBD2,TRBV27,TRBJ2-5
CATKSGTGELFF,TGTGCCACCAAATCGGGCACCGGGGAGCTGTTTTTT,few,-,TRBV24-1,TRBJ2-2
CASRTGSTEAFF,TGTGCCAGCCGGACAGGATCCACTGAAGCTTTCTTT,once,TRBD1,TRBV19,TRBJ1-1
CASSMGQGAGTGELFF,TGTGCCAGTAGTATGGGACAGGGGGCGGGGACCGGGGAGCTGTTTTTT,-,TRBD1,TRBV19,TRBJ2-2
CASSPTAGGDEQFF,TGTGCCAGCTCACCAACCGCGGGGGGTGATGAGCAGTTCTTC,few,TRBD2,TRBV18,TRBJ2-1
CASSQQGSSYEQYF,TGTGCCAGTAGTCAACAGGGAAGTTCGTACGAGCAGTACTTC,-,-,TRBV19,TRBJ2-7
CASSPEGDQPQHF,TGTGCCAGCAGCCCGGAGGGAGATCAGCCCCAGCATTTT,-,-,TRBV7-9,TRBJ1-5
CASRQGRSGATDTQYF,TGTGCCAGCAGGCAGGGTCGATCGGGCGCGACAGATACGCAGTATTTT,-,-,TRBV7-9,TRBJ2-3
CASSHRGGNEQFF,TGTGCCAGCAGCCACAGAGGGGGCAATGAGCAGTTCTTC,once,-,TRBV13,TRBJ2-1
CSVDSVRGAQETQYF,TGCAGCGTTGATTCCGTCAGGGGGGCACAAGAGACCCAGTACTTC,-,-,TRBV29-1,TRBJ2-5
CARGTSGTGELFF,TGTGCCAGAGGGACTAGCGGTACCGGGGAGCTGTTTTTT,-,TRBD2,TRBV5-8,TRBJ2-2
CASSIARYMNTEAFF,TGTGCCAGTAGTATAGCGAGGTATATGAACACTGAAGCTTTCTTT,-,-,TRBV19,TRBJ1-1
CAWSVSGWGPYTF,TGTGCCTGGAGTGTATCTGGGTGGGGCCCCTACACCTTC,-,-,TRBV30,TRBJ1-2
CASSTRDGFWQPQHF,TGTGCCAGCAGTACGCGGGACGGGTTCTGGCAGCCCCAGCATTTT,-,-,TRBV6-5,TRBJ1-5
CASSLVAGTLDTDTQYF,TGTGCCAGCAGCTTAGTGGCCGGGACTCTGGACACAGATACGCAGTATTTT,-,-,TRBV11-2,TRBJ2-3
CASSIMGPGVSYEQYF,TGTGCCAGTAGTATTATGGGGCCAGGGGTATCCTACGAGCAGTACTTC,-,-,TRBV19,TRBJ2-7
CASRDRTGRGGYTF,TGTGCCAGCAGAGACCGAACAGGGAGGGGTGGCTACACCTTC,-,-,TRBV6-5,TRBJ1-2
CAWRDYKSGELFF,TGTGCCTGGAGGGACTACAAGTCCGGGGAGCTGTTTTTT,-,-,TRBV30,TRBJ2-2
CASSPSGPLNEQFF,TGTGCCAGCAGCCCTAGCGGCCCCCTCAATGAGCAGTTCTTC,few,TRBD2,TRBV7-3,TRBJ2-1
CASSLGQVTEAFF,TGTGCCAGCAGCCTAGGACAGGTCACTGAAGCTTTCTTT,many,TRBD1,TRBV6-5,TRBJ1-1
CASSLSGGKGDTQYF,TGTGCCAGCAGTTTATCAGGGGGGAAAGGGGATACGCAGTATTTT,-,-,TRBV28,TRBJ2-3
CATSESERQFF,TGTGCCACCAGTGAAAGCGAAAGACAGTTCTTC,-,-,TRBV24-1,TRBJ2-1
CASSDPHRGYNEQFF,TGCGCCAGCAGTGACCCCCACAGGGGCTACAATGAGCAGTTCTTC,-,TRBD1,TRBV10-1,TRBJ2-1
CSVPRLVNTEAFF,TGCAGCGTCCCGCGATTGGTAAACACTGAAGCTTTCTTT,-,-,TRBV29-1,TRBJ1-1
CAWESGRNNEQFF,TGTGCCTGGGAGAGCGGGAGAAACAATGAGCAGTTCTTC,-,TRBD2,TRBV30,TRBJ2-1
CSVDDRATYGYTF,TGCAGCGTAGACGACAGGGCTACCTATGGCTACACCTTC,few,TRBD1,TRBV29-1,TRBJ1-2
CASSIREGSRETQYF,TGTGCCAGCTCAATACGGGAGGGCTCCCGGGAGACCCAGTACTTC,few,TRBD2,TRBV18,TRBJ2-5
CASRLTRQPLTSGDYNEQFF,TGTGCCAGTCGCCTTACCCGGCAGCCCCTCACTAGCGGGGATTACAATGAGCAGTTCTTC,few,TRBD2,TRBV19,TRBJ2-1